The sequence of this T cell receptor (beta chain) was determined in a study of cytomegalovirus exposure and HLA in healthy donors. Germline lookup yields CDR1 SGHRS and CDR2 YFSETQ. J lost 6 bases, V lost 4 bases, and 7 bases had no gene match. The CDR3 runs to 15 residues. The primer mix had 60 Vbeta and 13 Jbeta primers. Data came from immunoSEQ multiplex PCR; TCRdb stores just in-frame clones and leaves some out. The table has about 180,000 clones, around 77% seen once. Source material: PBMCs. This sequence originates from a man aged 55 to 70 in good health and CMV-seronegative. The chain joins TRBV5-1 to TRBJ2-2; the match to TRBD1 covers 9 bases. The DNA of the CDR3 is TGCGCCAGCAGCCCAACAGGGGGCGTCGCCGGGGAGCTGTTTTTT. It yields the protein CASSPTGGVAGELFF.